Listed below are T cell receptor beta chains from one sample, sequenced in a study of response to subunit inactivated influenza vaccine. In TCRdb, the RT-PCR reads were re-called with MiXCR into one record per CDR3 protein. The table has 700,000 to 900,000 distinct CDR3 sequences, 21% seen once. The starting material was PBMCs from blood, obtained 4 to 6 days after vaccination. These receptors were obtained from a man aged 50-60 years who received an inactivated influenza vaccine. CDR3s include the opening cysteine and the closing phenylalanine or tryptophan. The D gene is left open where the match is weak. The size of a clone is reported for some rows only, either as once, few or many, or as a class for expanded clones.

v_gene	j_gene	d_gene	abundance	CDR3aa	CDR3nt
TRBV6-2/TRBV6-3	TRBJ2-7	TRBD2	once	CASRLEAGGRNEQYF	TGTGCCAGCAGACTCGAAGCGGGAGGGCGGAACGAGCAGTACTTC
TRBV27	TRBJ1-6	.	few	CASSLLGLDSPLHF	TGTGCCAGCAGTTTACTAGGGCTGGATTCACCCCTCCACTTT
TRBV6-1	TRBJ2-2	.	.	CASGAGSNTGELFF	TGTGCCAGCGGAGCCGGGTCGAACACCGGGGAGCTGTTTTTT
TRBV11-2	TRBJ2-1	TRBD1	.	CASSPWTGGPYNEQFF	TGTGCCAGCAGCCCCTGGACAGGGGGACCCTACAATGAGCAGTTCTTC
TRBV20-1	TRBJ2-5	TRBD2	many	CSARPLEGGKETQYF	TGCAGTGCTAGGCCCTTAGAGGGAGGGAAAGAGACCCAGTACTTC
TRBV15	TRBJ2-5	.	many	CATSRPQRRSLATQYF	TGTGCCACCAGCAGACCCCAGCGGAGGAGTCTCGCGACCCAGTACTTC
TRBV12-3/TRBV12-4	TRBJ1-2	.	.	CASSFSHPGAANYGYTF	TGTGCCAGCAGTTTTTCCCACCCAGGGGCCGCTAACTATGGCTACACCTTC
TRBV6-1	TRBJ2-1	.	.	CASSEVEGPYNEQFF	TGTGCCAGCAGTGAAGTGGAGGGACCCTACAATGAGCAGTTCTTC
TRBV27	TRBJ1-1	.	many	CASSPIRDQNTEAFF	TGTGCCAGCAGCCCAATCAGGGATCAGAACACTGAAGCTTTCTTT
TRBV28	TRBJ1-3	.	.	CASSPPTGITSGNTIYF	TGTGCCAGCAGTCCCCCGACAGGTATCACATCTGGAAACACCATATATTTT
TRBV7-2	TRBJ2-4	.	.	CASSSSAGTRGNIQYF	TGTGCCAGCAGCTCCTCCGCCGGGACCCGAGGAAACATTCAGTACTTC
TRBV5-5	TRBJ1-5	.	.	CASSLDLGDQPQHF	TGTGCCAGCAGCTTGGATTTGGGGGATCAGCCCCAGCATTTT
TRBV12-3/TRBV12-4	TRBJ1-1	.	.	CASSPDAMVTEAFF	TGTGCCAGCAGTCCGGACGCGATGGTCACTGAAGCTTTCTTT
TRBV6-1	TRBJ1-6	.	few	CASSGGLRSSYNSPLHF	TGTGCCAGCAGTGGGGGACTCCGGAGCTCCTATAATTCACCCCTCCACTTT
TRBV5-1	TRBJ2-1	.	few	CASSQVPGYNEQFF	TGCGCCAGCAGCCAGGTCCCTGGCTACAATGAGCAGTTCTTC
TRBV4-3	TRBJ2-7	.	.	CASSQEIRPSEQYF	TGCGCCAGCAGCCAAGAGATTCGCCCCTCCGAGCAGTACTTC
TRBV6-1	TRBJ2-4	.	.	CASSDTGTGIQYF	TGTGCCAGCAGTGACACCGGGACGGGCATTCAGTACTTC
TRBV20-1	TRBJ2-1	TRBD2	.	CSARGLAGNYNEQFF	TGCAGTGCTAGAGGACTAGCGGGGAACTACAATGAGCAGTTCTTC
TRBV6-5	TRBJ2-1	.	.	CASSYAGGGEQFF	TGTGCCAGCAGTTACGCCGGGGGAGGTGAGCAGTTCTTC
TRBV28	TRBJ2-7	TRBD1	.	CASSLLGQGFLYEQYF	TGTGCCAGCAGTTTATTGGGACAGGGGTTCTTGTACGAGCAGTACTTC
TRBV6-5	TRBJ2-2	TRBD2	.	CASTGLAGVFGTGELFF	TGTGCCAGTACGGGACTAGCGGGAGTTTTCGGCACCGGGGAGCTGTTTTTT
TRBV11-2	TRBJ1-4	TRBD1	few	CASSLGQGWEEKLFF	TGTGCCAGCAGCCTAGGACAGGGATGGGAGGAAAAACTGTTTTTT
TRBV5-1	TRBJ2-7	TRBD2	few	CASSLRTSGEQYF	TGCGCCAGCAGCTTGCGGACTAGCGGCGAGCAGTACTTC
TRBV18	TRBJ2-3	TRBD2	.	CASSPVAGGSDTQYF	TGTGCCAGCTCACCGGTAGCGGGGGGATCGGATACGCAGTATTTT
TRBV4-3	TRBJ2-3	TRBD2	.	CASSPRAVAGGSDTQYF	TGCGCCAGCAGCCCTCGCGCAGTAGCGGGAGGGTCAGATACGCAGTATTTT
TRBV20-1	TRBJ2-3	.	.	CSARTPYSTDTQYF	TGCAGTGCCCGGACACCTTATAGCACAGATACGCAGTATTTT
TRBV19	TRBJ1-2	.	many	CASSHRFGQHYGYTF	TGTGCCAGTAGTCACCGTTTTGGACAGCACTATGGCTACACCTTC
TRBV12-3/TRBV12-4	TRBJ1-6	.	many	CASSSGYNSPLHF	TGTGCCAGCAGCTCAGGGTATAATTCACCCCTCCACTTT
TRBV5-6	TRBJ1-2	.	many	CASSLGVVSSYTF	TGTGCCAGCAGCTTGGGAGTCGTATCTAGCTACACCTTC
TRBV11-2	TRBJ2-3	TRBD1	few	CASSAGTGGGTDTQYF	TGTGCCAGCAGCGCCGGGACAGGGGGCGGGACAGATACGCAGTATTTT
TRBV6-2/TRBV6-3	TRBJ2-7	.	few	CASSYSSQGLDEQYF	TGTGCCAGCAGTTACTCGTCCCAGGGGCTGGACGAGCAGTACTTC
TRBV20-1	TRBJ2-3	.	.	CSASQGTTDTQYF	TGCAGTGCTAGCCAGGGGACGACAGATACGCAGTATTTT
TRBV5-5	TRBJ2-5	.	.	CASSFGGGGQETQYF	TGTGCCAGCAGCTTTGGTGGGGGAGGTCAAGAGACCCAGTACTTC
TRBV5-1	TRBJ2-7	.	many	CASSLDPGHTYEQYF	TGCGCCAGCAGCTTGGACCCGGGGCATACCTACGAGCAGTACTTC
TRBV20-1	TRBJ1-6	.	few	CSAPTDYNSPLHF	TGCAGTGCCCCCACAGATTATAATTCACCCCTCCACTTT
TRBV4-3	TRBJ2-7	.	once	CASSPYLRDTGQYEQYF	TGCGCCAGCAGCCCATACCTCCGGGACACCGGACAGTACGAGCAGTACTTC
TRBV5-1	TRBJ2-7	.	many	CASSPVVGYEQYF	TGCGCCAGCAGCCCGGTCGTAGGCTACGAGCAGTACTTC
TRBV7-2	TRBJ2-7	TRBD1	.	CASSKDRGFTYEQYF	TGTGCCAGCAGCAAGGACAGGGGCTTTACCTACGAGCAGTACTTC
TRBV15	TRBJ2-5	.	few	CATSRQGRETQYF	TGTGCCACCAGCAGACAGGGTCGGGAGACCCAGTACTTC
TRBV12-3/TRBV12-4	TRBJ2-7	.	.	CASSFVTGTEQYF	TGTGCCAGCAGTTTTGTGACAGGTACCGAGCAGTACTTC
TRBV7-9	TRBJ2-1	TRBD2	few	CASRSTGTSGTNEQFF	TGTGCCAGCAGGTCCACCGGGACTAGCGGGACGAATGAGCAGTTCTTC